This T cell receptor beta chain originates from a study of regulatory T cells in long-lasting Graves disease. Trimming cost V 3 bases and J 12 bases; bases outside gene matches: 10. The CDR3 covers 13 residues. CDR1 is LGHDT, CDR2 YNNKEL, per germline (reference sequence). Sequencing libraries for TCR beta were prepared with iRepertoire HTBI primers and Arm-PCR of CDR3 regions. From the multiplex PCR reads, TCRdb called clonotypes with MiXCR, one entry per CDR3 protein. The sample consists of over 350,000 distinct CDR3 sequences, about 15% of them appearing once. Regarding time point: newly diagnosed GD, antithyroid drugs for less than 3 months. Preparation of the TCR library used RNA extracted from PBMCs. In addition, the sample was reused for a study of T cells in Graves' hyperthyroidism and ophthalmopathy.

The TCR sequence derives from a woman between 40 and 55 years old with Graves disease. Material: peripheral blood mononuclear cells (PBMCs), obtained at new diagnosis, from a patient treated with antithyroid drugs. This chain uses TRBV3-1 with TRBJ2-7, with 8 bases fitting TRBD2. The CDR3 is CASSQSGGRHPYF. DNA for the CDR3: TGTGCCAGCAGCCAGAGCGGGGGCCGCCACCCGTACTTC.